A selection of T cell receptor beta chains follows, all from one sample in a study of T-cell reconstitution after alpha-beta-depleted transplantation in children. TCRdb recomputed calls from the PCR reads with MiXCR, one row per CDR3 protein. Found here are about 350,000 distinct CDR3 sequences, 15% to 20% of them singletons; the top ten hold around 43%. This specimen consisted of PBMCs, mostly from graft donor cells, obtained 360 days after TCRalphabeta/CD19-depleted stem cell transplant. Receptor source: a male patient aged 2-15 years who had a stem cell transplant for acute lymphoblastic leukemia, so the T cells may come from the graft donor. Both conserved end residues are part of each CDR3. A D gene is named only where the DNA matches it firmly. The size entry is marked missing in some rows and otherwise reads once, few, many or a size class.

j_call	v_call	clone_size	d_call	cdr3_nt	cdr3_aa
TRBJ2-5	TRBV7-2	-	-	TGTGCCAGCAGAATAACGGGGGTGAGGGAGACCCAGTACTTC	CASRITGVRETQYF
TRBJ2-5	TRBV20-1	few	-	TGCAGTGCTAGAGGGAACCGGGACTCAGCCCAAGAGACCCAGTACTTC	CSARGNRDSAQETQYF
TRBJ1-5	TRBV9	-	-	TGTGCCAGCAGCGTAGTGAAAGGGCTCGTGATTGAGCCCCAGCATTTT	CASSVVKGLVIEPQHF
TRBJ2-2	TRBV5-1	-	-	TGCGCCAGCATCTCTAGTCCCAGCGCCACCGGGGAGCTGTTTTTT	CASISSPSATGELFF
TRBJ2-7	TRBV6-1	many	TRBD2	TGTGCCACCACGTCACCGGGACTAGCGGGTTACGAGCAGTACTTC	CATTSPGLAGYEQYF
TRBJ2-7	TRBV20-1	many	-	TGCAGTGCCCACCTTAGCGGATACTCCTACGAGCAGTACTTC	CSAHLSGYSYEQYF
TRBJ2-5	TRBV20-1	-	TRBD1	TGCAGTGCTAGAGACAGGGGGCAGAGAGAGACCCAGTACTTC	CSARDRGQRETQYF
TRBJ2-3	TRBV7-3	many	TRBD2	TGTGCCAGCAGCTTGGGACTAGCGGGAGGAGATACGCAGTATTTT	CASSLGLAGGDTQYF
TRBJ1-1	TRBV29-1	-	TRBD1	TGCAGCGTCGGAAAGACAGGGCATGCTGAAGCTTTCTTT	CSVGKTGHAEAFF
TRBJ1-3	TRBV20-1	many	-	TGCAGTGCTAGGCGGGGGTCTGGAAACACCATATATTTT	CSARRGSGNTIYF
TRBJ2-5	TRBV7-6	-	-	TGTGCCAGCAGTTCAACAGAGACCCAGTACTTC	CASSSTETQYF
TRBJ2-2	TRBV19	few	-	TGTGCCAGTAGTGCCAGAGGGGCCCTTCACACCGGGGAGCTGTTTTTT	CASSARGALHTGELFF
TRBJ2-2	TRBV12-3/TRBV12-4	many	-	TGTGCCAGCAGTCCTGGAGCGAACACCGGGGAGCTGTTTTTT	CASSPGANTGELFF
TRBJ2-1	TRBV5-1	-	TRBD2	TGCGCCAGCAGTAGTGAAGCGGGACCCCCATCCTACAATGAGCAGTTCTTC	CASSSEAGPPSYNEQFF
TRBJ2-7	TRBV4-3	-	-	TGCGCCAGCAGCCAGTACCGACGGGGGAGCTACGAGCAGTACTTC	CASSQYRRGSYEQYF